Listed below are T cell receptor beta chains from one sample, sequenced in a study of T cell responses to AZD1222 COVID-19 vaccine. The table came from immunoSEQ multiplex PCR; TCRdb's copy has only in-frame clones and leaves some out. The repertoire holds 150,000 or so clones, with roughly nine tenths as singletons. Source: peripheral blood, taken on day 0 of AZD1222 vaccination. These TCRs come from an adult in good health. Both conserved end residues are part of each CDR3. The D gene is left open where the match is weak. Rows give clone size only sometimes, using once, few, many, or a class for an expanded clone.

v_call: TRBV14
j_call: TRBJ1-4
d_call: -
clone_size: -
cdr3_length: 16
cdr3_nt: TGTGCCAGCAGCCAAGATCGTGTTGCAACTAATGAAAAACTGTTTTTT
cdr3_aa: CASSQDRVATNEKLFF

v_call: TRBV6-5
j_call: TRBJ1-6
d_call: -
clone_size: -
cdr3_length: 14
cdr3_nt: TGTGCCAGTGGGGGAGGGGTGGTGGATTCACCCCTCCACTTT
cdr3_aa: CASGGGVVDSPLHF

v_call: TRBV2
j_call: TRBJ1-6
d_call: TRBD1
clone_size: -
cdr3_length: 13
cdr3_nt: TGTGCCAGCGGCGACAGGGGGGCTTCACCCCTCCACTTT
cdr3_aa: CASGDRGASPLHF

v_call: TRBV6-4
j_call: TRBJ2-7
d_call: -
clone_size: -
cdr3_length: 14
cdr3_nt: TGTGCCAGCAAGAGCGGGCCTAACTCCTACGAGCAGTACTTC
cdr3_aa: CASKSGPNSYEQYF

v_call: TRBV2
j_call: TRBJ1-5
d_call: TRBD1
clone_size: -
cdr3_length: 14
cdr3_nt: TGTGCCAGCAGGGACGACAGGGGCTATCAGCCCCAGCATTTT
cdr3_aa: CASRDDRGYQPQHF

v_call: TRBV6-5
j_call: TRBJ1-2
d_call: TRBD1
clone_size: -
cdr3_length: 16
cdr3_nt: TGTGCCAGCAGTTACGACCGGGACAGCACTAACTATGGCTACACCTTC
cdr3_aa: CASSYDRDSTNYGYTF

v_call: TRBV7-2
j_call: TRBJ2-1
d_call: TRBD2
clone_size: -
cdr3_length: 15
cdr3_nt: TGTGCCAGCAGCCTGCGGGGGGGCTTCTACAATGAGCAGTTCTTC
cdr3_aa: CASSLRGGFYNEQFF

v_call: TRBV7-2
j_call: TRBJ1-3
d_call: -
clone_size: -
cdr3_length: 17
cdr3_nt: TGTGCCAGCAGCTTATTACCGGGGGGGCTTGGTGGAAACACCATATATTTT
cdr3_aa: CASSLLPGGLGGNTIYF

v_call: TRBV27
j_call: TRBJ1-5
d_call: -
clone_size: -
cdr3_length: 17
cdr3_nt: TGTGCCAGCAGTTCCCGATTACTTGACAGGTACAATCAGCCCCAGCATTTT
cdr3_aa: CASSSRLLDRYNQPQHF

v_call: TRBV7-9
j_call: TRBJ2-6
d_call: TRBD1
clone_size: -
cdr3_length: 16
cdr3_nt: TGTGCCAGCAGCTTGGGGACAGACTCTGGGGCCAACGTCCTGACTTTC
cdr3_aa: CASSLGTDSGANVLTF

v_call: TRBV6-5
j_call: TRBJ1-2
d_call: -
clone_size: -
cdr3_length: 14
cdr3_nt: TGTGCCAGCGGAGGGACTTTAGCTAACTATGGCTACACCTTC
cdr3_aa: CASGGTLANYGYTF

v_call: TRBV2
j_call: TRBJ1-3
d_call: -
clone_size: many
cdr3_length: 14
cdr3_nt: TGTGCCAGCAGTGGGAGGCTAAGCGGAAACACCATATATTTT
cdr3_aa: CASSGRLSGNTIYF

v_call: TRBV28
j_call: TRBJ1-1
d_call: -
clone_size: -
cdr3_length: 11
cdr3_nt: TGTGCCAGCAGAGGACGGCCTGAAGCTTTCTTT
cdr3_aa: CASRGRPEAFF

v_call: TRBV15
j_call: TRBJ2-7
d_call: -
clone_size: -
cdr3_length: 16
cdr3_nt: TGTGCCACCAGCAGAGATCTCAGGCAGGGGACGTACGAGCAGTACTTC
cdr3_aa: CATSRDLRQGTYEQYF

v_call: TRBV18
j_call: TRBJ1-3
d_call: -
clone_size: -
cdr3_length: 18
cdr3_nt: TGTGCCAGCTCACCATGGAGCGGAAGAGGAGGAGGTGGAAACACCATATATTTT
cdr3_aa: CASSPWSGRGGGGNTIYF

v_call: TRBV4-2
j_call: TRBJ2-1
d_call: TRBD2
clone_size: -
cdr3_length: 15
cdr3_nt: TGTGCCAGCAGCCCTGCGGGAGGGAGCTACAATGAGCAGTTCTTC
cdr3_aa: CASSPAGGSYNEQFF

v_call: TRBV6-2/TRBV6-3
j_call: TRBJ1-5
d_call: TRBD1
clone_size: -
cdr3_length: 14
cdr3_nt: TGTGCCAGCAGTGGACAGGGTCGCAATCAGCCCCAGCATTTT
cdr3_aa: CASSGQGRNQPQHF

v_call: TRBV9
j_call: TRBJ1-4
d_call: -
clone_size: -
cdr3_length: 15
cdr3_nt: TGTGCCAGCAGCCCAGATGAGGGGTACGGTGAAAAACTGTTTTTT
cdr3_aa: CASSPDEGYGEKLFF

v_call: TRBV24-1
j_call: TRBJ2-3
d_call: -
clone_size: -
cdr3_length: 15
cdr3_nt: TGTGCCACCAGTAGTCGAACTCTAGGCACAGATACGCAGTATTTT
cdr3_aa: CATSSRTLGTDTQYF

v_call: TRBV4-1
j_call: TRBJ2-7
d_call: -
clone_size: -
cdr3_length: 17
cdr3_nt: TGCGCCAGCAGCCAAGACATTGTCCCAGCGCCCTCCTACGAGCAGTACTTC
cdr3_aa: CASSQDIVPAPSYEQYF

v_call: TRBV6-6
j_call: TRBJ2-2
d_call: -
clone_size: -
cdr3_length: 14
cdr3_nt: TGTGCCAGCAGTTACAGGGGGAACACCGGGGAGCTGTTTTTT
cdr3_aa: CASSYRGNTGELFF

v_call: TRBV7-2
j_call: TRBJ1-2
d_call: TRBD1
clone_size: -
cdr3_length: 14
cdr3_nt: TGTGCCAGCAGCCGTCACAGGGGGCAGGATGGCTACACCTTC
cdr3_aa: CASSRHRGQDGYTF

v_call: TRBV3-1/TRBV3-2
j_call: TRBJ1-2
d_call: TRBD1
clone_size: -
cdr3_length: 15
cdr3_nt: TGTGCCAGCAGCTTCCGGGACAGGGAGGACTATGGCTACACCTTC
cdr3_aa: CASSFRDREDYGYTF

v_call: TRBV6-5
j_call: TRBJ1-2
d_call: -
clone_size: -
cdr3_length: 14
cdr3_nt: TGTGCCAGCAGTCCCCTCGGGGGCTACAATGGCTACACCTTC
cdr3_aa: CASSPLGGYNGYTF

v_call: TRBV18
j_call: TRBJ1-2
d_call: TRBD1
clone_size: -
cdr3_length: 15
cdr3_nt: TGTGCCAGCTCACCAATGTCAGGGGGCGACTATGGCTACACCTTC
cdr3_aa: CASSPMSGGDYGYTF

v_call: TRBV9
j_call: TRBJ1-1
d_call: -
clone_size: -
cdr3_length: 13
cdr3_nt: TGTGCCAGCAGCGTAGGGCGCTACACTGAAGCTTTCTTT
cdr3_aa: CASSVGRYTEAFF

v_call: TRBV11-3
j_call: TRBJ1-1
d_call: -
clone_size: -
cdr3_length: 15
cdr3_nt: TGTGCCAGCAGCCCGACCTGGGCAGGGGTCGCTGAAGCTTTCTTT
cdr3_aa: CASSPTWAGVAEAFF

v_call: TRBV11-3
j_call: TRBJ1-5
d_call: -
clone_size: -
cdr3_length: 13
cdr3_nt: TGTGCCAGCAGCTTGGGCACCAGGGAGCCCCAGCATTTT
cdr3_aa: CASSLGTREPQHF

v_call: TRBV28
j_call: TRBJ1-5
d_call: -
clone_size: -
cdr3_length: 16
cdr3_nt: TGTGCCAGCACCTATGGGGGGGGCGCTGGCAATCAGCCCCAGCATTTT
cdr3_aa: CASTYGGGAGNQPQHF

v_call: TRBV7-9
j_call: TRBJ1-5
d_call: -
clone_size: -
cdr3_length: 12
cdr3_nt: TGTGCCAGCAGCTTAATGGAACAGCCCCAGCATTTT
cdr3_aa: CASSLMEQPQHF

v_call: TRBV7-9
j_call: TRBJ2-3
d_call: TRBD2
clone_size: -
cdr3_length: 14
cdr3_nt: TGTGCCAGCGGGGGGACTAGCGGCACAGATACGCAGTATTTT
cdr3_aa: CASGGTSGTDTQYF

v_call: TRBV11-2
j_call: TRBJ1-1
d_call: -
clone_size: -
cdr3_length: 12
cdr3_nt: TGTGCCAGCAGTAAGTCAGTCACTGAAGCTTTCTTT
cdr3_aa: CASSKSVTEAFF

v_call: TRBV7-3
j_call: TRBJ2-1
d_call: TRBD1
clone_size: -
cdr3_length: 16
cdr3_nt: TGTGCCAGCAGCACATCTGGAGGGACAGGGGCCAATGAGCAGTTCTTC
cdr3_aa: CASSTSGGTGANEQFF

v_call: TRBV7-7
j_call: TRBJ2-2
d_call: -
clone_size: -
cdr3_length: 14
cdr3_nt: TGTGCTAGCAGCTATACAGGGTCCTCCGGGGAGCTGTTTTTT
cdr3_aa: CASSYTGSSGELFF

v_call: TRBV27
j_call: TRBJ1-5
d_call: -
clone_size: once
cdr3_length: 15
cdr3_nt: TGTGCCAGCAGACCCTTCGACGGTCTTAATCAGCCCCAGCATTTT
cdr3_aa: CASRPFDGLNQPQHF

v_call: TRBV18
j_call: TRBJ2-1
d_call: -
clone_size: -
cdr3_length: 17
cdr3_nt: TGTGCCAGCTCACCGTATACGGGACCGCAGCCCTACAATGAGCAGTTCTTC
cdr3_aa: CASSPYTGPQPYNEQFF

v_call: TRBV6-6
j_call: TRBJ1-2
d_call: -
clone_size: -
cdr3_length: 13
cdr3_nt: TGTGCCAGCACGATGGGGACTAACTATGGCTACACCTTC
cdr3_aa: CASTMGTNYGYTF

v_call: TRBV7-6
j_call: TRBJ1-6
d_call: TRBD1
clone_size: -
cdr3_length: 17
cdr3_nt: TGTGCCAGCAGCCCCAACCCTCTACAGGGGACGAATTCACCCCTCCACTTT
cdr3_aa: CASSPNPLQGTNSPLHF

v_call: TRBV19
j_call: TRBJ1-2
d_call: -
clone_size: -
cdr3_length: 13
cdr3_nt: TGTGCCAGTATAGGACGGAAAAATTATGGCTACACCTTC
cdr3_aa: CASIGRKNYGYTF

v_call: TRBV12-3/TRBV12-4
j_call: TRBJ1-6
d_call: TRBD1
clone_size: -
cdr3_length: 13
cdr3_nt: TGTGCCAGCAGGACAGGGTCTAATTCACCCCTCCACTTT
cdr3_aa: CASRTGSNSPLHF

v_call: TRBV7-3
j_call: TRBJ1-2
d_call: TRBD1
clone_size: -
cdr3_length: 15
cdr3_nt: TGTGCCAGCAGTCCCGTCGGCGGACAGGGGGGCGGCTACACCTTC
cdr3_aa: CASSPVGGQGGGYTF

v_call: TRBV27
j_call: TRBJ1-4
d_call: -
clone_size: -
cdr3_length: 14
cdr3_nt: TGTGCCAGCAGTTTAAGTCGGGACAACGAAAAACTGTTTTTT
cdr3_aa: CASSLSRDNEKLFF

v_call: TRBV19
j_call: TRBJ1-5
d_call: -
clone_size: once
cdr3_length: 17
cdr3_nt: TGTGCCAGTAGTATAATGGGGGGCTGGGGGAGCAATCAGCCCCAGCATTTT
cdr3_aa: CASSIMGGWGSNQPQHF

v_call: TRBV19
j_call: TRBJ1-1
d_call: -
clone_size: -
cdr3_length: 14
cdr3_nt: TGTGCCAGTAGTTTCCCCGAAACCGGGACAGAAGCTTTCTTT
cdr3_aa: CASSFPETGTEAFF

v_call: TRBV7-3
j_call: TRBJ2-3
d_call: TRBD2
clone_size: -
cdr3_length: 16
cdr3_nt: TGTGCCAGCAGCTGGACTAGCGGAGATAGCACAGATACGCAGTATTTT
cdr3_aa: CASSWTSGDSTDTQYF